Listed below are T cell receptor beta chains from one sample, sequenced in a study of cytomegalovirus exposure and HLA in healthy donors. Profiled with immunoSEQ multiplex PCR; TCRdb holds only in-frame clones, not every one. The repertoire consists of about 160,000 clones, with about 80% occurring once and the leading ten covering roughly 4.7%. The sample consisted of PBMCs. Receptors were obtained from a man in his thirties or forties in good health and CMV-seronegative. Each CDR3 is given with its conserved first and last residue. The D gene is left open where the match is weak. Expanded clones get a size class; other rows say once, few or many, or leave the size out.

V gene: TRBV28
clone size: few
J gene: TRBJ2-1
D gene: .
CDR3 DNA: TGTGCCAGCACCATTCCCCCCTACAATGAGCAGTTCTTC
CDR3 protein: CASTIPPYNEQFF

V gene: TRBV27
clone size: .
J gene: TRBJ1-2
D gene: TRBD1
CDR3 DNA: TGTGCCAGCAGTTTAAGGGGGCTTGGCTACACCTTC
CDR3 protein: CASSLRGLGYTF

V gene: TRBV9
clone size: few
J gene: TRBJ2-2
D gene: .
CDR3 DNA: TGTGCCAGCAGCACACGGACGGACTTCGCGAACACCGGGGAGCTGTTTTTT
CDR3 protein: CASSTRTDFANTGELFF

V gene: TRBV6-5
clone size: .
J gene: TRBJ1-2
D gene: .
CDR3 DNA: TGTGCCAGCAGTTACCCGCGTGGGGGGGCAGCCACCTTC
CDR3 protein: CASSYPRGGAATF

V gene: TRBV12-5
clone size: .
J gene: TRBJ2-3
D gene: TRBD1
CDR3 DNA: TGTGCTAGTGGGGCCGGGACAGCAAGGGATACGCAGTATTTT
CDR3 protein: CASGAGTARDTQYF

V gene: TRBV5-6
clone size: .
J gene: TRBJ1-1
D gene: TRBD1
CDR3 DNA: TGTGCCAGCAGCTTGGGGGACAGCCTTGAAGCTTTCTTT
CDR3 protein: CASSLGDSLEAFF

V gene: TRBV4-1
clone size: few
J gene: TRBJ1-1
D gene: TRBD1
CDR3 DNA: TGCGCCAGCAGCCAAGTGCACAGGGGGTACCTTACACCGAATGAAGCTTTCTTT
CDR3 protein: CASSQVHRGYLTPNEAFF

V gene: TRBV27
clone size: .
J gene: TRBJ2-1
D gene: .
CDR3 DNA: TGTGCCAGCAGTTTATCCAGGCTAGGGGACAATGAGCAGTTCTTC
CDR3 protein: CASSLSRLGDNEQFF

V gene: TRBV7-3
clone size: .
J gene: TRBJ1-1
D gene: TRBD1
CDR3 DNA: TGTGCCAGCAGTCGATACAGGGGTGGGATGAACACTGAAGCTTTCTTT
CDR3 protein: CASSRYRGGMNTEAFF

V gene: TRBV4-1
clone size: once
J gene: TRBJ1-2
D gene: .
CDR3 DNA: TGCGCCAGCAGCCAGACCCGGTGGGGCGGTGGCTACACCTTC
CDR3 protein: CASSQTRWGGGYTF

V gene: TRBV5-1
clone size: .
J gene: TRBJ2-5
D gene: TRBD2
CDR3 DNA: TGCGCCAGCAGTCCTCCGGGACTAGCGCATCAAGGGGAGACCCAGTACTTC
CDR3 protein: CASSPPGLAHQGETQYF

V gene: TRBV7-9
clone size: .
J gene: TRBJ2-7
D gene: TRBD2
CDR3 DNA: TGTGCCAGCAGCTTAGTTTTGGCGGGAGGGCCCTACGAGCAGTACTTC
CDR3 protein: CASSLVLAGGPYEQYF